This TCR beta chain was obtained from a study of OX40 agonist ivuxolimab in advanced cancers. Study-wide context: While on treatment, patients had intravenous ivuxolimab at 0.01 to 10 mg/kg every 2 weeks.

The CDR3 contains 16 residues. The V gene lost 1 base and the J gene lost 4 bases, with 15 bases spanning the gap. Germline CDR1 reads LGHNT; CDR2 reads FRNRAP. Some clones are missing from TCRdb's copy, which holds only in-frame ones; the method was immunoSEQ multiplex PCR. The sample includes 75,000 to 80,000 clones, around 94% of them seen just once. The input for sequencing was CD4+ or CD8+ T cells sorted from blood, taken in a trial of the OX40 agonist ivuxolimab. This TCR was recovered from an adult with an advanced solid tumor such as melanoma, head and neck, liver or kidney cancer. The rearrangement joins TRBV12-5 to TRBJ2-3; possibly TRBD1 or TRBD2 for D (6 bases each). The CDR3 spells CASGLASRGLPDTQYF. Written as DNA, the CDR3 is TGTGCTAGTGGTTTGGCTTCCAGGGGACTTCCAGATACGCAGTATTTT.